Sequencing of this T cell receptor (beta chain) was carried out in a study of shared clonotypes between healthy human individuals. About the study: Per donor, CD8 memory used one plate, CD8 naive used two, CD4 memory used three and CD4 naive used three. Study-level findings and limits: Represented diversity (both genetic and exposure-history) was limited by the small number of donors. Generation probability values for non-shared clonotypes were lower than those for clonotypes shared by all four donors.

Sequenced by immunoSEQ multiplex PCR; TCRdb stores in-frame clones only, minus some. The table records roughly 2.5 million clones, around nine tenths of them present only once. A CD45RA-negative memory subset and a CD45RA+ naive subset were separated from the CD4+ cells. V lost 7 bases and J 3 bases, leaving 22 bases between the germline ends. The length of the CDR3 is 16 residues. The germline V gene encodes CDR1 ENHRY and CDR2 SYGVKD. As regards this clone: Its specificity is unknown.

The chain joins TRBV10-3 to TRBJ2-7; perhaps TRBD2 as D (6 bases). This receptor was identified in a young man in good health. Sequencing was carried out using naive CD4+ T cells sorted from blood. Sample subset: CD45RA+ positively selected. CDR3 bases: TGTGCCATCAAGAAAACCCGGGACGGAGGGCACTACGAGCAGTACTTC. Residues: CAIKKTRDGGHYEQYF.